These 31 T cell receptor beta chains were all obtained from the same sample, sequenced in a study of cytomegalovirus exposure and HLA in healthy donors. The PCR had 60 Vbeta and 13 Jbeta primers. Only in-frame clones appear in the TCRdb table, and some are missing; sequencing was by immunoSEQ multiplex PCR. The sample gives fewer than 250,000 clones, around 83% of which show up once; 1.4% is in the top ten. Material: PBMCs. Receptors originate from a girl under 18 in good health and CMV-seronegative.

This chain links TRBV28 with TRBJ1-6, with D perhaps TRBD1 (5 bases). This CDR3 is built from 17 residues. In germline, CDR1 is MDHEN, CDR2 SYDVKM. Deletions cut 2 bases from V and 5 bases from J, with 16 bases between. The CDR3 DNA reads TGTGCCAGCAGTTTACTTGGGGCTCATAGGGATAATTCACCCCTCCACTTT. As protein: CASSLLGAHRDNSPLHF.

The chain is built from TRBV4-2 and TRBJ1-1; 8 bases match TRBD1. This CDR3 has 16 residues. The germline V gene encodes CDR1 LGHNA and CDR2 YNFKEQ. With V trimmed by 0 bases and J by 8 bases, 11 bases remained unmatched. The CDR3 DNA reads TGTGCCAGCAGCCAAGAAAGTACTAGGGCAGGGGGCGAAGCTTTCTTT. It encodes CASSQESTRAGGEAFF.

The CDR3 region is CASSLLGGSYGYTF. The DNA of the CDR3 is TGTGCCAGCAGCTTGCTAGGGGGCAGCTATGGCTACACCTTC. V and J are TRBV5-5 and TRBJ1-2, with 7 nucleotides matching TRBD1. Losses at the gene ends were 1 base for V and 4 bases for J; bases not matched to a gene: 4. Per the germline V gene, CDR1 is SGHKS and CDR2 is YYEKEE (reference sequence). The CDR3 contains 14 residues.

The chain combines TRBV27 with TRBJ2-3, with D perhaps TRBD1 (5 bases). V gave up 5 bases and J gave up 2 bases, with 14 bases separating them. The CDR3 is made up of 15 amino acids. CDR1 MNHEY and CDR2 SMNVEV come from the germline V gene (reference sequence). CDR3 in amino acids: CASSPWGAITDTQYF. CDR3 sequence (DNA): TGTGCCAGCAGTCCCTGGGGCGCTATCACAGATACGCAGTATTTT.

The chain links TRBV5-6 to TRBJ2-2, with 14 bases fitting TRBD2. The germline V gene encodes CDR1 SGHDT and CDR2 YYEEEE. V gave up 1 base and J gave up 5 bases; unmatched junction bases: 7. This CDR3 is built from 18 residues. In DNA, the CDR3 is TGTGCCAGCAGCTTGCCCGGGACTAGCGGGAGTAAAACCGGGGAGCTGTTTTTT. This translates into CASSLPGTSGSKTGELFF.

This clone was picked up one time. J is TRBJ1-1 and V is TRBV11-2; possibly TRBD1 for D (5 bases). The CDR3 runs 13 residues. In germline, CDR1 is SGHAT, CDR2 FQNNGV. With 4 bases removed from V and 7 bases from J, the gap between germline ends came to 13 bases. The CDR3 reads CASSSGLLSEAFF. The DNA of the CDR3 is TGTGCCAGCAGCTCGGGACTTCTTAGTGAAGCTTTCTTT. The full variable domain, completed using reference TRBV11-2 and TRBJ1-1, is EAGVAQSPRYKIIEKRQSVAFWCNPISGHATLYWYQQILGQGPKLLIQFQNNGVVDDSQLPKDRFSAERLKGVDSTLKIQPAKLEDSAVYLCASSSGLLSEAFFGQGTRLTVV.

The chain employs TRBV4-2 and TRBJ2-1, with TRBD2 as a possible D gene (6 bases). The germline V gene has CDR1 LGHNA and CDR2 YNFKEQ. Between the trimmed V and J ends, which lost 0 bases and 7 bases, there was a span of 10 bases. The CDR3 runs to 14 residues. This chain's CDR3 is CASSQEGLSNEQFF. As DNA, the CDR3 is TGTGCCAGCAGCCAAGAGGGACTCTCAAATGAGCAGTTCTTC.

This rearrangement joins TRBV7-3 to TRBJ1-2; the match to TRBD1 covers 10 bases. CDR3 size: 15 residues. With 2 bases clipped from V and 7 bases from J, the junction kept 7 bases outside the gene matches. Germline V CDR1 and CDR2: SGHTA, FQGTGA. The CDR3 protein is CASSLGSGTGVGYTF. The CDR3 region has the DNA TGTGCCAGCAGCTTAGGATCAGGGACAGGGGTTGGCTACACCTTC.

This clone was detected once. J is TRBJ2-1 and V is TRBV5-1; TRBD2 matches 11 bases. Losses at the gene ends were 4 bases for V and 9 bases for J; bases not matched to a gene: 12. This CDR3 is built from 16 residues. The V gene's germline CDR1 is SGHRS and CDR2 YFSETQ. DNA of the CDR3: TGCGCCAGCAGCCCAGTAGTACTAGCGGGAGTAGGTGAGCAGTTCTTC. This gives the protein CASSPVVLAGVGEQFF. The full variable domain, completed using reference TRBV5-1 and TRBJ2-1, is KAGVTQTPRYLIKTRGQQVTLSCSPISGHRSVSWYQQTPGQGLQFLFEYFSETQRNKGNFPGRFSGRQFSNSRSEMNVSTLELGDSALYLCASSPVVLAGVGEQFFGPGTRLTVL.

This clone showed up just once. V usage is TRBV5-4 and J usage is TRBJ2-1; the match to TRBD1 covers 8 bases. Germline V gives CDR1 SGHNT, CDR2 YYREEE (reference sequence). The CDR3 totals 14 residues. The V and J ends lost 3 bases and 10 bases, in that order; junction bases with no gene match: 9. Written as DNA, the CDR3 is TGTGCCAGCAGCTCCGGACAGGGACGAGGGGAGCAGTTCTTC. Translating it yields CASSSGQGRGEQFF.

The V gene is TRBV7-9, the J gene TRBJ1-1; unclear D gene. CDR3 length: 12 residues. Germline V lookup: CDR1 SEHNR, CDR2 FQNEAQ (reference sequence). The V end was cut by 1 base, the J end by 7 bases, with 7 bases between. CDR3 sequence (DNA): TGTGCCAGCAGCTTAGTGGGAGATGAAGCTTTCTTT. This sequence encodes CASSLVGDEAFF.

This clone was found once. V and J are TRBV7-2 and TRBJ2-7; TRBD2 agrees at 9 bases. Germline assignment: CDR1 SGHTA and CDR2 FQGNSA. The CDR3 sequence is 14 residues long. With 5 bases clipped from V and 4 bases from J, the junction kept 6 bases outside the gene matches. The CDR3 DNA sequence: TGTGCCAGCAGCCAGATAGCGGGGGAGTACGAGCAGTACTTC. This codes for CASSQIAGEYEQYF.

The chain is built from TRBV19 and TRBJ2-5, with 8 bases aligning to TRBD1. The ends lost 5 bases at V and 2 bases at J; junction bases unmatched: 10. This CDR3 contains 16 residues. Looked up from germline, CDR1 is LNHDA and CDR2 is SQIVND (reference sequence). CDR3 protein: CASSEGTGYTQETQYF. The CDR3 bases are TGTGCCAGTAGTGAGGGGACAGGTTATACTCAAGAGACCCAGTACTTC.

The genes are TRBV5-1 and TRBJ1-1; 9 nucleotides align to TRBD1. Germline-derived CDR1 and CDR2 are SGHRS and YFSETQ. CDR3 size: 15 residues. Trimming at V came to 5 bases and at J to 1 base, leaving 6 bases not matched to a gene. This chain's CDR3 is CASSFQGQGNTEAFF. CDR3 DNA: TGCGCCAGCAGTTTCCAGGGACAGGGGAACACTGAAGCTTTCTTT.

In DNA, the CDR3 is TGTGCCAGCAGTCTAGGGTTGGGACAGCCAGATGAGCAGTTCTTC. It codes for CASSLGLGQPDEQFF. V is TRBV7-6 and J is TRBJ2-1; 7 nucleotides align to TRBD1. The CDR3 has 15 residues. V gave up 6 bases and J gave up 8 bases; unmatched junction bases: 13. The germline gives CDR1 SGHVS, CDR2 FNYEAQ.

The chain has TRBV7-2 and TRBJ1-1; D gene ambiguous. The CDR3 consists of 14 residues. With 2 bases removed from V and 1 base from J, the gap between germline ends came to 8 bases. Per the germline V gene, CDR1 is SGHTA and CDR2 is FQGNSA. The CDR3 is CASSLQQTNTEAFF. CDR3 bases: TGTGCCAGCAGCTTACAACAGACGAACACTGAAGCTTTCTTT. The full variable domain, in which reference TRBV7-2 and TRBJ1-1 provide the parts outside the CDR3, is GAGVSQSPSNKVTEKGKDVELRCDPISGHTALYWYRQSLGQGLEFLIYFQGNSAPDKSGLPSDRFSAERTGGSVSTLTIQRTQQEDSAVYLCASSLQQTNTEAFFGQGTRLTVV.

The chain recombines TRBV5-6 with TRBJ1-2, with 7 bases identical to TRBD1. From germline, CDR1 is SGHDT and CDR2 YYEEEE. The CDR3 loop spans 16 amino acids. The ends lost 1 base at V and 4 bases at J; junction bases unmatched: 10. The CDR3 protein is CASSLYRQGTSYGYTF. Here the CDR3 DNA reads TGTGCCAGCAGCTTGTACCGACAGGGCACCTCCTATGGCTACACCTTC.

This clone has more than one count but fewer than ten. This chain joins TRBV6-5 and TRBJ1-5; D remains ambiguous. The CDR3 length is 15 residues. Germline V gene sequence: CDR1 MNHEY, CDR2 SVGAGI. V was clipped by 4 bases and J by 6 bases, with 16 bases between them. The CDR3 is CASSSSRKAGQPQHF. The CDR3 coding sequence is TGTGCCAGCAGTTCGAGTCGAAAGGCAGGTCAGCCCCAGCATTTT.

The rearrangement links TRBV29-1 to TRBJ2-7; 14 nucleotides agree with TRBD2. J was trimmed by 3 bases and V by 6 bases; bases with no gene match: 7. Germline CDR1 SQVTM, CDR2 ANQGSEA. CDR3 length: 15 residues. CDR3 in amino acids: CSVTSGRAEDYEQYF. CDR3 sequence (DNA): TGCAGCGTGACTAGCGGGAGGGCCGAAGACTACGAGCAGTACTTC.

This chain connects TRBV7-3 to TRBJ1-1; D is possibly TRBD1 (5 bases). Trimming took 5 bases from V and 1 from J, leaving 11 bases between them. Germline V gene lookup returns CDR1 SGHTA and CDR2 FQGTGA. This CDR3 has 14 amino acids. The CDR3 protein is CASSPGGKNTEAFF. The CDR3 DNA is TGTGCCAGCAGCCCCGGGGGGAAGAACACTGAAGCTTTCTTT.

The chain is built from TRBV20-1 and TRBJ1-2; D not certain. V was clipped by 5 bases and J by 4 bases, with 8 bases between them. There are 11 residues in the CDR3. Germline V gives CDR1 DFQATT, CDR2 SNEGSKA (reference sequence). In DNA, the CDR3 is TGCAGTGCTCGTTTGTCCTATGGCTACACCTTC. Its protein product is CSARLSYGYTF.

This clone was observed once. This rearrangement joins TRBV29-1 to TRBJ2-3; TRBD2 agrees at 9 bases. With V trimmed by 0 bases and J by 6 bases, 7 bases remained unmatched. The CDR3 loop spans 15 amino acids. The germline gives CDR1 SQVTM, CDR2 ANQGSEA. CDR3 sequence reads: CSVEDRSGGTDTQYF. CDR3 nucleotide sequence: TGCAGCGTTGAAGATCGAAGCGGGGGGACCGATACGCAGTATTTT.

This chain links TRBV18 with TRBJ1-1; D uncertain. The germline gives CDR1 KGHSH, CDR2 LQKENI. CDR3 length: 15 residues. V lost 6 bases to trimming and J lost 2 bases, with 16 bases between them. The CDR3 DNA reads as TGTGCCAGCTCGATCATTGGGGAGCTCAACACTGAAGCTTTCTTT. Its translation: CASSIIGELNTEAFF.

On this clone: Germline and junction disagree at one end, which may indicate a read error. CDR3 DNA sequence: TGCAGTGCTAGAGATACCGGGACTTCTCTGTTC. It codes for CSARDTGTSLF. V usage is TRBV20-1 and J usage is TRBJ1-6, with D possibly TRBD1 on 5 matching bases. The CDR3 loop spans 11 amino acids. The V gene's germline CDR1 is DFQATT and CDR2 SNEGSKA (reference sequence).

This clone was found once. This rearrangement joins TRBV9 to TRBJ1-2; possibly TRBD1 for D (6 bases). V dropped 3 bases and J dropped 6 bases, with 18 bases sitting between them. Per the germline V gene, CDR1 is SGDLS and CDR2 is YYNGEE. This CDR3 has 15 amino acids. DNA for the CDR3: TGTGCCAGCAGCGAGCCTCAACAGGGCCCGGATGGCTACACCTTC. The encoded protein is CASSEPQQGPDGYTF.

The chain couples TRBV9 to TRBJ2-1; 7 positions match TRBD2. Germline V gene lookup returns CDR1 SGDLS and CDR2 YYNGEE. The CDR3 is made up of 14 amino acids. Unmatched junction bases numbered 7, after V lost 4 bases and J lost 6 bases. CDR3 DNA sequence: TGTGCCAGCAGCAACAGAGCGGGGATCAATGAGCAGTTCTTC. This translates into CASSNRAGINEQFF.

The rearrangement links TRBV18 to TRBJ2-5; 7 nucleotides align to TRBD1. This CDR3 comprises 15 residues. V gave up 0 bases and J gave up 0 bases; unmatched junction bases: 1. CDR1 KGHSH and CDR2 LQKENI come from the germline V gene. CDR3 region: CASSPPGTDQETQYF. The CDR3 DNA is TGTGCCAGCTCACCACCTGGGACAGACCAAGAGACCCAGTACTTC. Combining the CDR3 with reference TRBV18 and TRBJ2-5 gives the whole variable domain NAGVMQNPRHLVRRRGQEARLRCSPMKGHSHVYWYRQLPEEGLKFMVYLQKENIIDESGMPKERFSAEFPKEGPSILRIQQVVRGDSAAYFCASSPPGTDQETQYFGPGTRLLVL.

This chain connects TRBV6-5 to TRBJ1-6, with D possibly being TRBD1 (6 bases). V was trimmed by 4 bases and J by 7 bases, leaving 8 bases between them. The germline V gene has CDR1 MNHEY and CDR2 SVGAGI. This CDR3 comprises 13 residues. As DNA, the CDR3 is TGTGCCAGCAGTTCTACAGGGAATTCACCCCTCCACTTT. Translation: CASSSTGNSPLHF.

V usage is TRBV7-2 and J usage is TRBJ1-4; tentatively, D is TRBD1 (6 bases). This CDR3 comprises 16 residues. Germline V gives CDR1 SGHTA, CDR2 FQGNSA. Trimming pared 4 bases from V and 5 bases from J, leaving 17 bases between. Here the CDR3 DNA reads TGTGCCAGCAGCTCCTACTACAGAGGGACAAATGAAAAACTGTTTTTT. This codes for CASSSYYRGTNEKLFF.

This chain uses TRBV28 with TRBJ1-1, with 9 bases identical to TRBD1. V gave up 6 bases and J gave up 6 bases; unmatched junction bases: 14. Germline V lookup: CDR1 MDHEN, CDR2 SYDVKM. The CDR3 is made up of 16 amino acids. In nucleotides, the CDR3 is TGTGCCAGCAGCCCCGGGACAGGGCAAGGTGGGGCTGAAGCTTTCTTT. This encodes CASSPGTGQGGAEAFF.

The CDR3 reads CASSPVSRQGAFGYTF. The CDR3 DNA reads as TGTGCCAGCTCACCAGTCTCGAGACAGGGGGCCTTTGGCTACACCTTC. The chain employs TRBV18 and TRBJ1-2; TRBD1 agrees at 10 bases. V shed 2 bases and J 7 bases; nucleotides not matched to a gene: 10. The CDR3 extends over 16 amino acids. Germline lookup yields CDR1 KGHSH and CDR2 LQKENI.